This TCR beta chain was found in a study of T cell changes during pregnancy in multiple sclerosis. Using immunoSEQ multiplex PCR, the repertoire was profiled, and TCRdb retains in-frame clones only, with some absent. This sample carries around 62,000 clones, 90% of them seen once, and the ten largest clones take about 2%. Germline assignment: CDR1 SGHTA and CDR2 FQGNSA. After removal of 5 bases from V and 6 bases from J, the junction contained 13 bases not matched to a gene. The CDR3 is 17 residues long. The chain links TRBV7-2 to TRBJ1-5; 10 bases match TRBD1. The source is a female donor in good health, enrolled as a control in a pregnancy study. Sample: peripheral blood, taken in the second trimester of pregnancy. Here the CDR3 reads CASSPRQGAFPPQPQHF. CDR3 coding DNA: TGTGCCAGCAGCCCGCGACAGGGGGCATTTCCCCCTCAGCCCCAGCATTTT.